This T cell receptor (beta chain) came from a study of cytotoxic CD8 clonotypes in ibrutinib-treated CLL. Cryopreserved PBMCs supplied 2 to 2.5 micrograms of genomic DNA for TCR beta libraries. The V gene's germline CDR1 is MNHNS and CDR2 SASEGT. Deletions cut 6 bases from V and 1 base from J, with 7 bases between. The CDR3 has 13 amino acids. Only in-frame clones appear in the TCRdb table, and some are missing; sequencing was by immunoSEQ multiplex PCR. The sample lists more than 75,000 clones; 70% to 80% were seen once. Study-level findings and limits: Sustained-remission and progressing patients had different sampling times. Ibrutinib response saw clonality rise, and progression saw it return toward baseline.

About this clone: Its antigen is not known.

Sequenced material: PBMCs, taken after 24 months of ibrutinib treatment. This TCR was recovered from a human donor with chronic lymphocytic leukemia. The V gene is TRBV6-1, the J gene TRBJ2-1, with D tentatively TRBD2 (5 bases). CDR3: CASRGESYNEQFF. The CDR3 DNA reads as TGTGCCAGCAGGGGAGAATCCTACAATGAGCAGTTCTTC.